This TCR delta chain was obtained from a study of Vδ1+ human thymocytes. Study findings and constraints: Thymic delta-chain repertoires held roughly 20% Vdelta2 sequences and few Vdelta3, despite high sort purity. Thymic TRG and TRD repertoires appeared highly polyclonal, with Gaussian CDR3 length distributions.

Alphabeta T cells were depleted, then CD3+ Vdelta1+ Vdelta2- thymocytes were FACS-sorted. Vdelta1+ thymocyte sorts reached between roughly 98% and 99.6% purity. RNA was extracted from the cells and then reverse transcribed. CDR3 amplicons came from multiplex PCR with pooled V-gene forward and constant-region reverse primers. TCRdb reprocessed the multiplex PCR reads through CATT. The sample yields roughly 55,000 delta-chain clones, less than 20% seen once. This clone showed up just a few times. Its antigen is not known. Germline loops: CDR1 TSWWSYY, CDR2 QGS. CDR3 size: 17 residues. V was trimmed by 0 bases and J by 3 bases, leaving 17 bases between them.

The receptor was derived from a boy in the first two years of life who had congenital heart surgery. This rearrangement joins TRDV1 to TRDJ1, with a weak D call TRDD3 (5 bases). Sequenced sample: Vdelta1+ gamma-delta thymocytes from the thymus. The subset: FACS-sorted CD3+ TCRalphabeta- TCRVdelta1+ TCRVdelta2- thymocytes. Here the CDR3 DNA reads TGTGCTCTTGGGGAACTAGCCATCCGTGGGGTCTCCGATAAACTCATCTTT. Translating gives CALGELAIRGVSDKLIF.